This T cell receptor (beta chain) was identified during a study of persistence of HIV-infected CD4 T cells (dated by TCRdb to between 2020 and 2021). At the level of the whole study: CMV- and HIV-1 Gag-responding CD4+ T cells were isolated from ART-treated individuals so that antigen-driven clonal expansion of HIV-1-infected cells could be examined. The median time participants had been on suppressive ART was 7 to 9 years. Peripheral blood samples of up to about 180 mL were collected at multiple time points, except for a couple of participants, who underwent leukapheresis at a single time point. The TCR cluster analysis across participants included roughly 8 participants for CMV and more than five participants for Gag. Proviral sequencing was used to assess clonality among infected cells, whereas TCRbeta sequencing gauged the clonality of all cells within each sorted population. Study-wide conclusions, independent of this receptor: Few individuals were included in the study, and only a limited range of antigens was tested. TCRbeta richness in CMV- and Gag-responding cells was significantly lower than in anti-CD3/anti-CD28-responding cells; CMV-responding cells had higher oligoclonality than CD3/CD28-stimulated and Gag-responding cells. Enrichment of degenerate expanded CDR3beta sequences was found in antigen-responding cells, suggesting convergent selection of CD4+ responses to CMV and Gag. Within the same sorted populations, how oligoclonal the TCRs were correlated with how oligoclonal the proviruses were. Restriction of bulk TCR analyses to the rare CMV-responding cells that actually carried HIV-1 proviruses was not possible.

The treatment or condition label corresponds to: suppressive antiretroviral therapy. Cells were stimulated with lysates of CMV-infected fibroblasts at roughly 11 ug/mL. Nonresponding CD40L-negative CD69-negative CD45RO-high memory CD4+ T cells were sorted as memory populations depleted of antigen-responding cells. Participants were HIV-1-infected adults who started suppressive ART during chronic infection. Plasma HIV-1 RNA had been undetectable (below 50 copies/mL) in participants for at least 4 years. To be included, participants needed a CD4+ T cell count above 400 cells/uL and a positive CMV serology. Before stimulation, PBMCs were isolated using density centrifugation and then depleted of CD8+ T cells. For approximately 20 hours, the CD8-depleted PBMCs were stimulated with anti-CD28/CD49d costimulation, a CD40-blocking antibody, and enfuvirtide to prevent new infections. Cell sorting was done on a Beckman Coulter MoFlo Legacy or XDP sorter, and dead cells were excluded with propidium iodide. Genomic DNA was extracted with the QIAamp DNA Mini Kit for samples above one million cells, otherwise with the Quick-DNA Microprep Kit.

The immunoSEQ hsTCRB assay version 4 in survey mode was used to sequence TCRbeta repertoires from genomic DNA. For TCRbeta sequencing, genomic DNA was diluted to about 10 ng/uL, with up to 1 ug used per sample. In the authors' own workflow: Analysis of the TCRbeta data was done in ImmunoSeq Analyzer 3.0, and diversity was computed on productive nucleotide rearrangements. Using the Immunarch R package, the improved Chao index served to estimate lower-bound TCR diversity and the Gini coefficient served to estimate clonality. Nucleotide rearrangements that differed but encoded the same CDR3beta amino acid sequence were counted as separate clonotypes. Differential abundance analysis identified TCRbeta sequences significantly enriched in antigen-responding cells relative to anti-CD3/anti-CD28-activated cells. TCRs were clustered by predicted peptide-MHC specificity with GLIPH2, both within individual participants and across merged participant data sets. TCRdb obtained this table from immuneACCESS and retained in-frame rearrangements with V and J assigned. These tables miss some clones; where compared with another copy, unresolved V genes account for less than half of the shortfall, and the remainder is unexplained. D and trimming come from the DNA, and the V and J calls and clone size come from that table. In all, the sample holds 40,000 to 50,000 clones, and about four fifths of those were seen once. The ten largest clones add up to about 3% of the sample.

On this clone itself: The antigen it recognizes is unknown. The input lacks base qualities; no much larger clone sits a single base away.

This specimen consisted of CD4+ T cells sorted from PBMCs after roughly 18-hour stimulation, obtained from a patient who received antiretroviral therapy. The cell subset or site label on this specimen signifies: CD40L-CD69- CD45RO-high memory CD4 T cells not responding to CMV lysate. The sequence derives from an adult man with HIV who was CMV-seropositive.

The DNA sequence is given as TGTGCCTGGAGTAGGGGCAGTAAGGAAAAACTGTTTTTT. This yields the protein CAWSRGSKEKLFF. The rearranged chain carries TRBV30 and TRBJ1-4; the D segment could be TRBD1, given 5 matching bases. The CDR3 holds 13 amino acids from the cysteine to the phenylalanine. Only the CDR3 DNA is retained, 39 bases long and in frame from the first base. The V and J ends are trimmed by 2 bases and 8 bases, leaving 12 bases between them. According to the germline V gene (reference sequence), CDR1 reads GTSNPN and CDR2 reads SVGIG.